Reported below is one TCR beta chain. A single record per CDR3 protein comes from TCRdb applying MiXCR to the 5' RACE reads. The top ten clones hold about 0.27% of a sample with approximately 1.8 million distinct CDR3 sequences, roughly 35% of them seen once. The CDR3 extends over 15 amino acids. Trimming took 0 bases from V and 0 from J, leaving 4 bases between them. Germline loops: CDR1 SGDLS, CDR2 YYNGEE. The data derive from a study of identical twins. This TCR was sampled from a newborn girl in good health. Sequencing used cord blood. The chain is built from TRBV9 and TRBJ2-6; no firm D call. CDR3: CASSVGGSGANVLTF. DNA for the CDR3: TGTGCCAGCAGCGTAGGTGGCTCTGGGGCCAACGTCCTGACTTTC.